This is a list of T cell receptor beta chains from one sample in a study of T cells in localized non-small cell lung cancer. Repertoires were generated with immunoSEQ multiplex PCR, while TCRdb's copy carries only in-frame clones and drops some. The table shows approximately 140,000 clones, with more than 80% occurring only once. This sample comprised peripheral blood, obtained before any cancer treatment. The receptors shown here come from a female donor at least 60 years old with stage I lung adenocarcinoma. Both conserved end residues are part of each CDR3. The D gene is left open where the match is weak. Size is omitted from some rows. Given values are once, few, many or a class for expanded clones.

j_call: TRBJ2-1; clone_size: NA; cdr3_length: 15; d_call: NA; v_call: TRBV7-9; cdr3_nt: TGTGCCAGCAGCTTAGTCCTGTCCTCGGGTAGAGAGCAGTTCTTC; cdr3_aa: CASSLVLSSGREQFF
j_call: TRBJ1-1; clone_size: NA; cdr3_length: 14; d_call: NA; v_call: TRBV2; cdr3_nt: TGTGCCAGCAGGCGACAGGCCACGAACACTGAAGCTTTCTTT; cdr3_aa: CASRRQATNTEAFF
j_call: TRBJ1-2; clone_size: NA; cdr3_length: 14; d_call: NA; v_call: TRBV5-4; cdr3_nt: TGTGCCAGCAGCTTCGGGGGGGAAACATATGGCTACACCTTC; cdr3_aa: CASSFGGETYGYTF
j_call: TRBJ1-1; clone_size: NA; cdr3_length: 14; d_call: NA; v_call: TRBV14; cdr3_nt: TGTGCCAGCAGCCAAGATGATTTGGGTTGGAGAGCTTTCTTT; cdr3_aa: CASSQDDLGWRAFF
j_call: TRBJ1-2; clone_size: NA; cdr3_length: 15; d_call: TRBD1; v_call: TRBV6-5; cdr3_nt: TGTGCCAGCAGAGACAGGACAGGGGGAAGCTATGGCTACACCTTC; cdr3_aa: CASRDRTGGSYGYTF
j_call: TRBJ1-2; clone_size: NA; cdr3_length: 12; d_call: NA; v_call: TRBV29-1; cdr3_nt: TGCAGCGTCTCGACTCGAAACTATGGCTACACCTTC; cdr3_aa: CSVSTRNYGYTF
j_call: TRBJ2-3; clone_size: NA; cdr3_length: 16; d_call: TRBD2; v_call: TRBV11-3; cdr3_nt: TGTGCCAGCAGCACGGGACTAGCGGGAGGGACAGATACGCAGTATTTT; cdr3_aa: CASSTGLAGGTDTQYF
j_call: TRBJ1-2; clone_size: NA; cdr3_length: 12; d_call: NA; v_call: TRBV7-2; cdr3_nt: TGTGCCAGCAGCTTAGACATGTATGGCTACACCTTC; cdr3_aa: CASSLDMYGYTF
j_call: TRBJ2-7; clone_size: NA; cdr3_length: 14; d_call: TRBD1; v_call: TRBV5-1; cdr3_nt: TGCGCCAGCAGCGGGGACAGGGGGATCTACGAGCAGTACTTC; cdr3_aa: CASSGDRGIYEQYF
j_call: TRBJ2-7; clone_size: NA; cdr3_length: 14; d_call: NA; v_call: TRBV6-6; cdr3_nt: TGTGCCAGCAGTTACTCACAGTCGACGCGGGAGCAGTACTTC; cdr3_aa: CASSYSQSTREQYF
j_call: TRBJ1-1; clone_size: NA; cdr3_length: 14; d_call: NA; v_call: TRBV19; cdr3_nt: TGTGCCAGTAGTATAGAAGGGCTGGGCACTGAAGCTTTCTTT; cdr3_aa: CASSIEGLGTEAFF
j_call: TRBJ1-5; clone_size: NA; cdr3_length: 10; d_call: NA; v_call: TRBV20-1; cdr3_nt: TGCAGTGCTGGAGATCAGCCCCAGCATTTT; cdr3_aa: CSAGDQPQHF
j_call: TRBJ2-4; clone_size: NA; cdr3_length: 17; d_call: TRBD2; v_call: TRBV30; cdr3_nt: TGTGCCTGGAGTCCCCTCGGGGCGGGAGGGCCCAAAGACATTCAGTACTTC; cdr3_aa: CAWSPLGAGGPKDIQYF
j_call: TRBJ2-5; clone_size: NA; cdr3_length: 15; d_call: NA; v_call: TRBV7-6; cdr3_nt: TGTGCCAGCAGCTCATCAGGACATCCCCAAGAGACCCAGTACTTC; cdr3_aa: CASSSSGHPQETQYF
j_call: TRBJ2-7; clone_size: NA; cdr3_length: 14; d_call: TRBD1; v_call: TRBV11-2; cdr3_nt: TGTGCCAGCCGAAGACAGGGGGCTGTCTACGAGCAGTACTTC; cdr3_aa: CASRRQGAVYEQYF
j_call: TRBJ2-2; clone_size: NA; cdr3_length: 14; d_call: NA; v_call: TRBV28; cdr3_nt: TGTGCCAGCAGTTTGAGTGGGCAGGGCGGGGAGCTGTTTTTT; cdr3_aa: CASSLSGQGGELFF
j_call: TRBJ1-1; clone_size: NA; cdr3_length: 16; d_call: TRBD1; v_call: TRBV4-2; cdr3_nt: TGTGCCAGCAGCGATTCGACAGGGGTTGGGAACACTGAAGCTTTCTTT; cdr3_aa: CASSDSTGVGNTEAFF
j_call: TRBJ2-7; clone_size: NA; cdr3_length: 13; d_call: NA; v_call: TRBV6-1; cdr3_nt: TGTGCCAGCAGTGAAACAGTGTCCTACGAGCAGTACTTC; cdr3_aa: CASSETVSYEQYF
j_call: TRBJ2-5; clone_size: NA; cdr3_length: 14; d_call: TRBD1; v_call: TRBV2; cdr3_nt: TGTGCCAGCAGCTCGGGACAGGGGCCAGAGACCCAGTACTTC; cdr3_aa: CASSSGQGPETQYF
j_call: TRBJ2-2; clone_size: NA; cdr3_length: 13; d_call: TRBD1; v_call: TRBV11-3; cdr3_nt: TGTGCCAGCGTCAGGGGGTGTTCCGGGGAGCTGTTTTTT; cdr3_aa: CASVRGCSGELFF
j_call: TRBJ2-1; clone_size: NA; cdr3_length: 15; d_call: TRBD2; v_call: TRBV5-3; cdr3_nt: TGTGCCAGAAGCTTGGTGTGCGGGAGGAGCGATGAGCAGTTCTTC; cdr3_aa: CARSLVCGRSDEQFF
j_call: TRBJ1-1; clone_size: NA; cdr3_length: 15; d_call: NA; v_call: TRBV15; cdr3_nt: TGTGCCACCAGCAGAGGGTGGGGGGCGGACACTGAAGCTTTCTTT; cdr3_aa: CATSRGWGADTEAFF
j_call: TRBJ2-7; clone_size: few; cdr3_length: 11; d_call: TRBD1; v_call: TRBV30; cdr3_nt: TGTGCCTGGGGACAGGGCTACGAGCAGTACTTC; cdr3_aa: CAWGQGYEQYF
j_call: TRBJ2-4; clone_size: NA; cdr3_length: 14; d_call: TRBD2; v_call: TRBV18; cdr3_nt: TGTGCCAGCTCATCCTCTAGCGGGAGAAACATTCAGTACTTC; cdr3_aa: CASSSSSGRNIQYF
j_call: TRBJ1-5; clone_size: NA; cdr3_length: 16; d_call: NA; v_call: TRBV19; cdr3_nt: TGTGCCAGTAGTATCGGACAGCTTAGTGGCAATCAGCCCCAGCATTTT; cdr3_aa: CASSIGQLSGNQPQHF
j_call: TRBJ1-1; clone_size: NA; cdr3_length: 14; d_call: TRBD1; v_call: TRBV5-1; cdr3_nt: TGCGCCAGCAGACCGGACAGGGCGAACACTGAAGCTTTCTTT; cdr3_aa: CASRPDRANTEAFF
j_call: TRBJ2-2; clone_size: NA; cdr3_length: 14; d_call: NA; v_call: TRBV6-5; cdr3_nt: TGTGCCAGCAGTTACTACCTGAACACCGGGGAGCTGTTTTTT; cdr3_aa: CASSYYLNTGELFF
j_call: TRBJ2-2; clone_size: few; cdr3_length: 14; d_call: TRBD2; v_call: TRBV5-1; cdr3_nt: TGCGCCAGCATGGGGACTACCGTCACCGGGGAGCTGTTTTTT; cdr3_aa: CASMGTTVTGELFF
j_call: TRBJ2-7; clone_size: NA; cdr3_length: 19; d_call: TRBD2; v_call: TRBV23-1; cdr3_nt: TGCGCCAGCACCCGAATGGCAGGTAAGACTAGCGGTGAAGACTACGAGCAGTACTTC; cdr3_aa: CASTRMAGKTSGEDYEQYF
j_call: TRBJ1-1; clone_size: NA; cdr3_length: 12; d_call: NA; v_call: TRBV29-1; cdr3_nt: TGCAGCGTCATCGGGAGACACACTGAAGCTTTCTTT; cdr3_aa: CSVIGRHTEAFF
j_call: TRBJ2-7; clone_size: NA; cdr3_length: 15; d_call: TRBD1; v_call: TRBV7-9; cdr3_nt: TGTGCCAGCAGCTTCGTGGGACAGGGTTTCGACGAGCAGTACTTC; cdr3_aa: CASSFVGQGFDEQYF
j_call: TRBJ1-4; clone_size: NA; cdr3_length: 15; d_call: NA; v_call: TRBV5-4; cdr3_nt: TGTGCCAGCAGCTTGGAAGGGGCGTCTAATGAAAAACTGTTTTTT; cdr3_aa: CASSLEGASNEKLFF
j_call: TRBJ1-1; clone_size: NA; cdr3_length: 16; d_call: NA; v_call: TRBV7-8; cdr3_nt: TGTGCCAGCAGCCCGTTACTCAGGGTCGGCGGCACTGAAGCTTTCTTT; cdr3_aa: CASSPLLRVGGTEAFF
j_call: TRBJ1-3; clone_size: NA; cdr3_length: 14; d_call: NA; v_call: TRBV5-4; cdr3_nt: TGTGCCAGCAGCTTTGTAGGCTCTGGAAACACCATATATTTT; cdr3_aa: CASSFVGSGNTIYF
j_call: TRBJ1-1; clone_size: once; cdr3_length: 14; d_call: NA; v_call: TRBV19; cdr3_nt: TGTGCCAGTAGTACCGCCAAGACACTGGTTGGAGCTTTCTTT; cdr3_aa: CASSTAKTLVGAFF
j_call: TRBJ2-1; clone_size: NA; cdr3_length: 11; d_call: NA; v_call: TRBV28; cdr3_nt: TGTGCCAGCAGTAAATACAATGAGCAGTTCTTC; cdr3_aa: CASSKYNEQFF
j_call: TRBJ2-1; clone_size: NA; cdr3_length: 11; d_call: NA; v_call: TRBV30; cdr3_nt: TGTGCCTGGACGGGGCTCAATGAGCAGTTCTTC; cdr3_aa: CAWTGLNEQFF
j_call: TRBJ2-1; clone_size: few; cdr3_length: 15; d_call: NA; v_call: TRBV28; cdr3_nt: TGTGCCAGCAGCGGAGGACAGAGTTTCTACAATGAGCAGTTCTTC; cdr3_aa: CASSGGQSFYNEQFF
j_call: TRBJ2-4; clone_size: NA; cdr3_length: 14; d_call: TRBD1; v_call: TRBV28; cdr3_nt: TGTGCCAGCAGCTGGGACAGGGTGATAAACATTCAGTACTTC; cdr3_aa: CASSWDRVINIQYF
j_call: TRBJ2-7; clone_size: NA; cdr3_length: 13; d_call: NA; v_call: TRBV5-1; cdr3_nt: TGCGCCAGCGGTCCTGTGGGGTTCCACGAGCAGTACTTC; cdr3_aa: CASGPVGFHEQYF
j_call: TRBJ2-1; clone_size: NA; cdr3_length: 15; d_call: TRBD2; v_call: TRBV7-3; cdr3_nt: TGTGCCAGCAGCTTATTAGCGGGGGTTTACAATGAGCAGTTCTTC; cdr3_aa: CASSLLAGVYNEQFF
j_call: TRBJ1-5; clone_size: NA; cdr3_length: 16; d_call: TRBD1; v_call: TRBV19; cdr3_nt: TGTGCCAGTAGTGCCTCCGACAGGGGAAGCAATCAGCCCCAGCATTTT; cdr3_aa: CASSASDRGSNQPQHF